This entry lists 22 T cell receptor beta chains sequenced from one sample in a study of T-cell reconstitution after alpha-beta-depleted transplantation in children. Unique molecular identifiers were built into the TCRbeta library. TCRdb analysed the PCR reads with MiXCR anew, one entry per CDR3 protein. The sample holds 450,000 to 600,000 distinct CDR3 sequences, 15% to 20% seen once. The specimen was PBMCs from the stem cell graft donor, collected from the stem cell graft. Source of these receptors: a human donor who donated a stem cell graft to a child with acute lymphoblastic leukemia.

This clonotype was counted only a few times. J is TRBJ2-1 and V is TRBV20-1; D gene uncertain. V shed 5 bases and J shed 4 bases, with 12 bases lying between them. This CDR3 contains 13 residues. CDR1 and CDR2 (germline): DFQATT, SNEGSKA (reference sequence). CDR3 region: CSAGRLGYNEQFF. CDR3 in DNA: TGCAGTGCTGGACGACTGGGATACAATGAGCAGTTCTTC.

This clonotype was observed a handful of times. This rearrangement joins TRBV12-3 or TRBV12-4 to TRBJ2-3; 12 positions agree with TRBD2. The J segment lost 4 bases and the V segment lost 6 bases, leaving 2 bases of the junction unmatched. This CDR3 contains 14 residues. CDR3 region: CASRTSGSSDTQYF. CDR3 sequence (DNA): TGTGCCAGCAGGACTAGCGGGAGCTCAGATACGCAGTATTTT.

This clonotype was recorded at least ten times. This chain links TRBV15 with TRBJ2-7, with a tentative D call TRBD1 (5 bases). V was cut by 0 bases and J by 2 bases, with 5 bases left in between. Germline assignment: CDR1 LNHNV and CDR2 YYDKDF (reference sequence). There are 13 residues in the CDR3. The CDR3 DNA reads TGTGCCACCAGCAGAGAGGGGCCCTACGAGCAGTACTTC. Translation: CATSREGPYEQYF.

This clonotype appeared a few times. The CDR3 sequence: CASRPGQGGNEQFF. The CDR3, as DNA: TGTGCCAGCAGGCCGGGACAGGGGGGAAATGAGCAGTTCTTC. This rearrangement joins TRBV6-5 to TRBJ2-1, with 11 bases lining up with TRBD1. CDR1 is MNHEY, CDR2 SVGAGI, per germline. This CDR3 region has 14 residues. V lost 6 bases and J lost 7; bases outside the gene matches: 5.

This clonotype was picked up a small number of times. The J gene is TRBJ2-3, the V gene TRBV29-1, with TRBD1 as a possible D gene (5 bases). The CDR3 loop spans 13 amino acids. CDR1 SQVTM and CDR2 ANQGSEA come from the germline V gene. V was trimmed by 3 bases and J by 2 bases, leaving 9 bases between them. For the CDR3, the DNA is TGCAGCGTTGAGACAGACCTCACAGATACGCAGTATTTT. It encodes CSVETDLTDTQYF.

There are a few counts of this clonotype. The rearrangement uses TRBV12-3 or TRBV12-4 and TRBJ2-6; 8 positions agree with TRBD1. The V and J ends lost 2 bases and 2 bases, in that order; junction bases with no gene match: 23. The CDR3 is 23 residues long. CDR3: CASSLTWTGNGAPLGPGANVLTF. CDR3 nucleotide sequence: TGTGCCAGCAGTTTAACGTGGACAGGGAATGGGGCCCCCTTGGGGCCTGGGGCCAACGTCCTGACTTTC.

This clonotype was seen only a few times. The chain links TRBV2 to TRBJ1-1; a possible D gene is TRBD1 (5 bases). The length of the CDR3 is 19 residues. Per the germline V gene, CDR1 is SNHLY and CDR2 is FYNNEI. V was shortened by 3 bases and J by 11 bases, with 34 bases between the two germline ends. This chain's CDR3 is CASSEALPHTYPAPGAAFF. The DNA of the CDR3 is TGTGCCAGCAGTGAGGCCCTACCACACACGTATCCAGCTCCCGGGGCGGCTTTCTTT.

The chain couples TRBV20-1 to TRBJ2-7, with TRBD2 matching over 10 bases. The CDR3 is 15 residues long. The V gene end was trimmed by 5 bases and the J gene end by 6 bases; junction bases not matched to a gene: 13. Germline CDR1 DFQATT, CDR2 SNEGSKA (reference sequence). Written as DNA, the CDR3 is TGCAGTGCTGCCGGTGCCGGACTAGCGGCTTTCGAGCAGTACTTC. It encodes CSAAGAGLAAFEQYF.

This chain uses TRBV5-1 with TRBJ2-3, with D uncertain. CDR1 SGHRS and CDR2 YFSETQ come from the germline V gene. This CDR3 region has 13 residues. With 7 bases removed from V and 6 bases from J, the gap between germline ends came to 15 bases. CDR3 protein: CASQYSQWDTQYF. The DNA of the CDR3 is TGCGCCAGCCAGTACAGTCAGTGGGATACGCAGTATTTT.

This clonotype has just a few counts. The chain uses TRBV4-1 and TRBJ1-2; 7 bases fit TRBD1. This CDR3 spans 13 amino acids. V was pared by 4 bases and J by 6 bases, with 5 bases of the junction left unmatched. Per the germline V gene, CDR1 is MGHRA and CDR2 is YSYEKL. CDR3 loop: CASSPQGIHGYTF. In DNA, the CDR3 is TGCGCCAGCAGCCCACAGGGGATACATGGCTACACCTTC.

This clonotype has just a few counts. The genes are TRBV18 and TRBJ2-4; no firm D call. This CDR3 spans 13 amino acids. Germline lookup yields CDR1 KGHSH and CDR2 LQKENI. Trimming took off 3 bases at V and 9 bases at J, with 12 bases between the two ends. The CDR3 DNA sequence: TGTGCCAGCTCACCCTCGGAGTTGTCCATTCAGTACTTC. This codes for CASSPSELSIQYF. The entire variable domain, with the rest obtained from reference TRBV18 and TRBJ2-4, is as follows: NAGVMQNPRHLVRRRGQEARLRCSPMKGHSHVYWYRQLPEEGLKFMVYLQKENIIDESGMPKERFSAEFPKEGPSILRIQQVVRGDSAAYFCASSPSELSIQYFGAGTRLSVL.

The J gene is TRBJ1-1, the V gene TRBV27; no reliable D call. The CDR3 totals 13 residues. CDR1 and CDR2 from the germline V gene are MNHEY and SMNVEV (reference sequence). The V gene lost 4 bases and the J gene lost 5 bases, with 11 bases spanning the gap. CDR3 region: CASSSTVRTEAFF. Here the CDR3 DNA reads TGTGCCAGCAGTTCAACAGTCCGGACTGAAGCTTTCTTT.

The CDR3 DNA reads as TGTGCCATCAGAGGGGAAGGAGGGGAGGAGTTCTTC. This encodes CAIRGEGGEEFF. The chain recombines TRBV10-3 with TRBJ2-1, with TRBD2 as a possible D gene (6 bases). The CDR3 consists of 12 residues. V was cut by 6 bases and J by 14 bases, with 17 bases left in between. Germline values: CDR1 ENHRY, CDR2 SYGVKD.

This clonotype showed up just a few times. This chain uses TRBV5-4 with TRBJ1-2; 7 nucleotides agree with TRBD1. V lost 4 bases, J lost 4 bases, and 4 bases stayed unmatched. Per germline, CDR1 SGHNT and CDR2 YYREEE (reference sequence). This CDR3 is built from 13 residues. The CDR3 protein is CASSARGVYGYTF. The DNA for the CDR3 is TGTGCCAGCAGCGCCAGGGGGGTCTATGGCTACACCTTC. The full variable domain, in which reference TRBV5-4 and TRBJ1-2 provide the parts outside the CDR3, is ETGVTQSPTHLIKTRGQQVTLRCSSQSGHNTVSWYQQALGQGPQFIFQYYREEENGRGNFPPRFSGLQFPNYSSELNVNALELDDSALYLCASSARGVYGYTFGSGTRLTVV.

This clonotype came up a few times. The chain employs TRBV9 and TRBJ2-2, with D unresolved. Between the trimmed V and J ends, which lost 7 bases and 7 bases, there was a span of 11 bases. Germline lookup yields CDR1 SGDLS and CDR2 YYNGEE. The CDR3 is 12 amino acids. The CDR3 here is CASAPAGGELFF. The CDR3 nucleotides read TGTGCCAGCGCGCCGGCAGGCGGGGAGCTGTTTTTT.

V and J are TRBV20-1 and TRBJ1-2; the match to TRBD1 covers 7 bases. V shed 5 bases and J 4 bases; nucleotides not matched to a gene: 4. The CDR3 is 12 amino acids. CDR1 is DFQATT and CDR2 is SNEGSKA in the germline V gene (reference sequence). The CDR3: CSAGRDSYGYTF. The CDR3 nucleotides read TGCAGTGCTGGACGGGACAGCTATGGCTACACCTTC.

This clonotype has a handful of counts. V is TRBV20-1 and J is TRBJ2-1, with 13 positions matching TRBD2. V shed 3 bases and J 9 bases; nucleotides not matched to a gene: 11. CDR1 is DFQATT, CDR2 SNEGSKA, per germline (reference sequence). CDR3 length: 16 residues. CDR3 coding DNA: TGCAGTGCTAGCCCCTACGGACTAGCGGGAGTGGGTGAGCAGTTCTTC. Protein sequence: CSASPYGLAGVGEQFF.

The V gene is TRBV21-1, the J gene TRBJ2-3; the table calls TRBD2, which could not be checked here. TRBV21-1 is designated a pseudogene. The CDR3 runs to 18 residues. CDR3 sequence: CASSNSLPSWTSTDTQYF. CDR3 nucleotide sequence: TGTGCCAGCAGCAATTCTCTACCTAGCTGGACTAGCACAGATACGCAGTATTTT.

This clonotype has more than one count but fewer than ten. The rearrangement links TRBV20-1 to TRBJ2-1, with D unclear. The ends were cut back, 1 base at V and 5 bases at J, with 6 bases in the middle. Germline V lookup: CDR1 DFQATT, CDR2 SNEGSKA (reference sequence). The CDR3 has 12 residues. The CDR3 nucleotides are TGCAGTGCTAGAGGTCATAACAATGAGCAGTTCTTC. It codes for CSARGHNNEQFF.

This clonotype turned up a few times. The chain joins TRBV5-6 to TRBJ2-1; D not certain. The CDR3 sequence is 14 residues long. The V end was cut by 0 bases, the J end by 5 bases, with 9 bases between. Per germline, CDR1 SGHDT and CDR2 YYEEEE. In nucleotides, the CDR3 is TGTGCCAGCAGCTTGGATGAGGTAAACAATGAGCAGTTCTTC. Translating gives CASSLDEVNNEQFF.

This clonotype has a handful of counts. This rearrangement joins TRBV20-1 to TRBJ2-7; the D gene is possibly TRBD1 (6 bases). Germline-derived CDR1 and CDR2 are DFQATT and SNEGSKA (reference sequence). The V gene lost 6 bases and the J gene lost 3 bases, with 21 bases spanning the gap. The CDR3 spans 15 residues. CDR3 in DNA: TGCAGTGCCAACAAGAGGGCAGTCAGGGGCTACGAGCAGTACTTC. Protein sequence: CSANKRAVRGYEQYF.

The V call is TRBV3-1, the J call TRBJ2-7, with D perhaps TRBD1 (5 bases). Trimming took off 0 bases at V and 6 bases at J, with 9 bases between the two ends. This CDR3 is built from 13 residues. Germline V gives CDR1 LGHDT, CDR2 YNNKEL (reference sequence). CDR3 DNA sequence: TGTGCCAGCAGCCAAGATCTTCAGGGCGAGCAGTACTTC. It specifies CASSQDLQGEQYF.